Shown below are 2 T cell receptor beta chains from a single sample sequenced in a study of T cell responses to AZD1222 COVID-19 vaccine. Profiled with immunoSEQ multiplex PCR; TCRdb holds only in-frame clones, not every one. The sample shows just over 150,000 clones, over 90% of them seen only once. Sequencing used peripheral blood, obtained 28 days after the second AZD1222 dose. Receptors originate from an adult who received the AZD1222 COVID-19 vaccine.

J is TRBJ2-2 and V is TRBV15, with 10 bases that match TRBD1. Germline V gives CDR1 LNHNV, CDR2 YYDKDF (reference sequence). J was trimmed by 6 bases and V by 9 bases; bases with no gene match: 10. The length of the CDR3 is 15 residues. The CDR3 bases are TGTGCCACGACAGGGGGCGGCGTTGGCGCCGGGGAGCTGTTTTTT. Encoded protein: CATTGGGVGAGELFF.

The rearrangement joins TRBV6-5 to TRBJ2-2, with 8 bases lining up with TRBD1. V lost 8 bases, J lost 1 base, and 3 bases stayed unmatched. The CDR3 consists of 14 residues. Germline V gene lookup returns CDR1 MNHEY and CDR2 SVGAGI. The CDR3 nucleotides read TGTGCCAGCCGAGGACAGGGGAACACCGGGGAGCTGTTTTTT. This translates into CASRGQGNTGELFF.